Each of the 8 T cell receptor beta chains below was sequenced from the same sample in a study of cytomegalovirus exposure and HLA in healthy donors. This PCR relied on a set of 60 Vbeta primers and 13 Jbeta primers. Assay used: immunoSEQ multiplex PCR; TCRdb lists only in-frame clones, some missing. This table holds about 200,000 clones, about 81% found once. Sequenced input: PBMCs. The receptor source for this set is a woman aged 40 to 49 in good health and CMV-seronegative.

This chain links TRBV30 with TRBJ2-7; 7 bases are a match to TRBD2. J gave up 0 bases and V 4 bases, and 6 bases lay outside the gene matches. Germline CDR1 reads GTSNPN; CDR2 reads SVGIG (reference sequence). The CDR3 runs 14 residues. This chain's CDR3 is CAWKRDPSSYEQYF. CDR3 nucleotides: TGTGCCTGGAAGCGGGACCCGAGCTCCTACGAGCAGTACTTC.

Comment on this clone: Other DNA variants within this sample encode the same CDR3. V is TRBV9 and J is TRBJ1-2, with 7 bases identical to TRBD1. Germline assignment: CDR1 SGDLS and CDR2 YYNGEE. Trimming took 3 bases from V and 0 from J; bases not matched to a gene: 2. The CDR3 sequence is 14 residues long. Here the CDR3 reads CASSGQGPNYGYTF. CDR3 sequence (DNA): TGTGCCAGCAGCGGACAGGGCCCTAACTATGGCTACACCTTC.

CDR3 loop: CASSSTSGSIGEQFF. The CDR3 DNA reads as TGTGCCAGCAGTTCGACTAGCGGGAGTATTGGTGAGCAGTTCTTC. The chain has TRBV11-3 and TRBJ2-1; TRBD2 matches at 12 bases. The CDR3 has 15 residues. Germline trimming cut 6 bases from V and 9 bases from J; bases unmatched to any gene: 9. From germline, CDR1 is SGHNT and CDR2 YENEEA. Using reference TRBV11-3 and TRBJ2-1 for the parts outside the CDR3, the full variable domain is EAGVVQSPRYKIIEKKQPVAFWCNPISGHNTLYWYLQNLGQGPELLIRYENEEAVDDSQLPKDRFSAERLKGVDSTLKIQPAELGDSAVYLCASSSTSGSIGEQFFGPGTRLTVL.

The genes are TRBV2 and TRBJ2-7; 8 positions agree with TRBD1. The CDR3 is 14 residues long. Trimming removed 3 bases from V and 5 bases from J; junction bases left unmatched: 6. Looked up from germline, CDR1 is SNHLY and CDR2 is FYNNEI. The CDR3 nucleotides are TGTGCCAGCAGTGATCGGACAGGGTACCACGAGCAGTACTTC. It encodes CASSDRTGYHEQYF.

The CDR3 nucleotides read TGTGCCAGCAGTTTACCAGGGGGACAGCCCCAGCATTTT. Its protein product is CASSLPGGQPQHF. The rearrangement links TRBV28 to TRBJ1-5, with 7 bases fitting TRBD1. The V segment lost 2 bases and the J segment 7 bases; nucleotides outside the gene matches: 2. CDR3 size: 13 residues. Germline assignment: CDR1 MDHEN and CDR2 SYDVKM.

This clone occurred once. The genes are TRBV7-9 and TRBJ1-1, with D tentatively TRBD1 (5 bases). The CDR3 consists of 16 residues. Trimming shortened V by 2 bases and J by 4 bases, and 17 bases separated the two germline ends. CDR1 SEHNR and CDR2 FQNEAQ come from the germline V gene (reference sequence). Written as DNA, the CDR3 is TGTGCCAGCAGCTTACTCCAGGGAGGTCCTAGCACTGAAGCTTTCTTT. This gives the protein CASSLLQGGPSTEAFF.

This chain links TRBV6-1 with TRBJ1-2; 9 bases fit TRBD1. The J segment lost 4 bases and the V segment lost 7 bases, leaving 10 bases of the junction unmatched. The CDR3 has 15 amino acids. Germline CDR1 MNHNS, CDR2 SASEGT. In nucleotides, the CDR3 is TGTGCCAGCATTACAGGGGGCGTTGGTGGCTATGGCTACACCTTC. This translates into CASITGGVGGYGYTF.

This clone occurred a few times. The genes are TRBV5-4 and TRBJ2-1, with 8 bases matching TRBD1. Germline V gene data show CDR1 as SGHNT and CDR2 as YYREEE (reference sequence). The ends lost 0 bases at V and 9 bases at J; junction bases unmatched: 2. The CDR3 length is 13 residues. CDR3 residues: CASSLVGTGEQFF. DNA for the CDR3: TGTGCCAGCAGCTTGGTTGGGACAGGTGAGCAGTTCTTC.